Shown below are 4 T cell receptor beta chains from a single sample sequenced in a study of early T cells in non-severe SARS-CoV-2 infection. TCRdb independently ran MiXCR on the 5' RACE reads; one entry per CDR3 protein. This table holds 40,000 or so distinct CDR3 sequences, about 5.6% found once. The sample was whole blood. The origin of the receptors is an adult who was a healthcare worker with PCR-confirmed SARS-CoV-2 infection or an uninfected control (not recorded which).

The V gene is TRBV10-1, the J gene TRBJ2-7, with D perhaps matching TRBD1 (7 bases). This CDR3 is 13 amino acids long. V shed 9 bases and J shed 1 base, with 13 bases lying between them. Germline-derived CDR1 and CDR2 are WNHNN and SYGVQD (reference sequence). DNA of the CDR3: TGCGCCAGAGGGCAGGGGGGATCCTACGAGCAGTACTTC. It is translated as CARGQGGSYEQYF.

In its sample, this clonotype was seen many times. V gene TRBV2 combines with J gene TRBJ2-6, with 7 bases lining up with TRBD1. The CDR3 length is 16 residues. CDR1 is SNHLY and CDR2 is FYNNEI in the germline V gene. The trim removed 5 bases at V and 4 bases at J, leaving 8 bases unmatched. The CDR3 reads CASSWDSEVGANVLTF. CDR3 nucleotides: TGTGCCAGCAGTTGGGACAGTGAGGTCGGGGCCAACGTCCTGACTTTC.

Ten or more counts support this clonotype. This chain joins TRBV7-3 and TRBJ2-7; 8 bases agree with TRBD2. Germline CDR1 SGHTA, CDR2 FQGTGA. V gave up 7 bases and J gave up 7 bases; unmatched junction bases: 9. The CDR3 is 13 residues long. CDR3 bases: TGTGCCAGCACCTCAGGGACTAGTGGAGAGCAGTACTTC. Its translation: CASTSGTSGEQYF.

This clonotype was seen at least ten times. The V call is TRBV9, the J call TRBJ2-3, with TRBD2 identical over 7 bases. The J segment lost 4 bases and the V segment lost 4 bases, leaving 15 bases of the junction unmatched. Germline CDR1 is SGDLS and CDR2 is YYNGEE. This CDR3 region has 17 residues. The CDR3 DNA is TGTGCCAGCAGCTCGAGCCCTTTCGTGGGAGGGCCAGATACGCAGTATTTT. Its translation: CASSSSPFVGGPDTQYF.